A selection of T cell receptor beta chains follows, all from one sample in a study of blood T cells in healthy people across ages. TCRdb analysed the 5' RACE reads with MiXCR anew, one entry per CDR3 protein. Here the sample spans 650,000 to 1,000,000 distinct CDR3 sequences, under 40% being singletons. Sequenced: blood. These receptors were obtained from a man aged 18 to 35 in good health. Each CDR3 is given with its conserved first and last residue. D genes are given only for firm matches. A row's size may be missing; if present it is once, few, many or a size class.

v_gene	j_gene	abundance	d_gene	CDR3aa	CDR3nt
TRBV5-1	TRBJ2-3	NA	TRBD2	CASSFERGSTDMQYF	TGCGCCAGCAGCTTCGAGCGGGGGAGCACAGATATGCAGTATTTT
TRBV20-1	TRBJ1-1	few	NA	CSAREAGEVEAFF	TGCAGTGCTAGAGAAGCAGGGGAGGTTGAAGCTTTCTTT
TRBV4-3	TRBJ1-1	NA	NA	CASSQDLPGGTEAFF	TGCGCCAGCAGCCAGGACCTACCTGGGGGCACTGAAGCTTTCTTT
TRBV5-1	TRBJ2-7	NA	NA	CASSAQGFSSYEQYF	TGCGCCAGCAGCGCACAGGGATTCAGCTCCTACGAGCAGTACTTC
TRBV20-1	TRBJ2-3	NA	NA	CSASDPGRVPATQYF	TGCAGTGCTAGCGACCCCGGGCGGGTCCCAGCTACGCAGTATTTT
TRBV12-3/TRBV12-4	TRBJ2-1	NA	TRBD2	CASKPGRDYNGQFF	TGTGCCAGCAAACCGGGACGGGACTACAATGGGCAGTTCTTC
TRBV5-6	TRBJ1-3	few	NA	CASSRRQPNSGNTIYF	TGTGCCAGCAGTCGCAGGCAGCCAAACTCTGGAAACACCATATATTTT
TRBV7-2	TRBJ1-5	NA	NA	CASSFLGGFNQPQHF	TGTGCCAGCAGCTTTTTGGGGGGATTCAATCAGCCCCAGCATTTT
TRBV6-5	TRBJ1-1	NA	NA	CASSPSAGTEAFF	TGTGCCAGCAGTCCCTCCGCGGGAACTGAAGCTTTCTTT
TRBV29-1	TRBJ2-3	NA	TRBD1	CSVIISGGWPTSTDTQYF	TGCAGCGTAATCATTTCAGGGGGCTGGCCAACTAGCACAGATACGCAGTATTTT
TRBV7-9	TRBJ1-2	NA	NA	CASSPEQGFGYTF	TGTGCCAGCAGCCCTGAACAGGGCTTTGGCTACACCTTC
TRBV7-9	TRBJ2-3	few	TRBD1	CASSDRTGTDTQYF	TGTGCCAGCAGCGACCGGACAGGGACAGATACGCAGTATTTT
TRBV3-1	TRBJ1-4	few	NA	CASSQGINEKLFF	TGTGCCAGCAGCCAGGGAATTAATGAAAAACTGTTTTTT
TRBV7-2	TRBJ2-6	NA	TRBD1	CASSMGQGKVSGANVLTF	TGTGCCAGCAGCATGGGACAGGGGAAGGTCTCTGGGGCCAACGTCCTGACTTTC
TRBV20-1	TRBJ2-5	once	TRBD2	CSATLIAGGFQETQYF	TGCAGTGCTACCCTCATAGCGGGGGGGTTTCAAGAGACCCAGTACTTC
TRBV29-1	TRBJ1-2	few	TRBD1	CSVSGDRGLSNYGYTF	TGCAGCGTCTCGGGGGACAGGGGACTTTCTAACTATGGCTACACCTTC
TRBV18	TRBJ2-1	few	TRBD2	CASSPPAGGLYNEQFF	TGTGCCAGCTCACCACCGGCGGGGGGCCTTTACAATGAGCAGTTCTTC
TRBV27	TRBJ2-1	NA	TRBD1	CASSSPGQGANEQFF	TGTGCCAGCAGTTCTCCGGGACAGGGGGCAAATGAGCAGTTCTTC
TRBV12-3/TRBV12-4	TRBJ2-7	NA	NA	CASSQGAARLSYEQYF	TGTGCCAGCAGCCAAGGGGCGGCGCGACTTTCCTACGAGCAGTACTTC
TRBV9	TRBJ2-7	few	NA	CASSVGQGTHEQYF	TGTGCCAGCAGCGTAGGGCAGGGAACCCACGAGCAGTACTTC
TRBV10-3	TRBJ2-5	NA	NA	CAIRSDKGQETQYF	TGTGCCATCAGATCGGACAAGGGCCAAGAGACCCAGTACTTC
TRBV4-3	TRBJ1-1	few	NA	CASSQALSRGEAFF	TGCGCCAGCAGCCAAGCCCTCAGTCGGGGTGAAGCTTTCTTT
TRBV15	TRBJ1-4	few	NA	CATSRDYNPNEKLFF	TGTGCCACCAGCAGAGATTATAATCCTAATGAAAAACTGTTTTTT
TRBV4-3	TRBJ1-6	many	NA	CASSHRSAESPLHF	TGCGCCAGCAGCCATAGGTCGGCGGAATCACCCCTCCACTTT
TRBV9	TRBJ2-7	NA	NA	CASSVAPVYEQYF	TGTGCCAGCAGCGTCGCGCCAGTATACGAGCAGTACTTC
TRBV15	TRBJ2-7	NA	TRBD2	CATSREKAGDSYNEQYF	TGTGCCACCAGCAGAGAAAAAGCGGGGGACTCCTACAATGAGCAGTACTTC
TRBV2	TRBJ1-6	NA	NA	CASSLAEGSSYNSPLHF	TGTGCCAGCAGCCTGGCGGAGGGGAGCTCCTATAATTCACCCCTCCACTTT
TRBV12-3/TRBV12-4	TRBJ1-1	once	NA	CASRGRLAEAFF	TGTGCCAGCAGGGGACGGTTGGCTGAAGCTTTCTTT
TRBV7-2	TRBJ1-5	many	NA	CASSLGGVNQPQHF	TGTGCCAGCAGTTTAGGGGGGGTCAATCAGCCCCAGCATTTT
TRBV6-5	TRBJ1-1	many	NA	CASSYSRVNTEAFF	TGTGCCAGCAGTTACTCGAGGGTGAACACTGAAGCTTTCTTT
TRBV20-1	TRBJ2-7	NA	NA	CSAEGGGTEQYF	TGCAGCGCAGAGGGCGGGGGCACTGAGCAGTACTTC
TRBV4-2	TRBJ2-3	NA	NA	CASSLLGGSDTQYF	TGTGCCAGCAGCCTCCTGGGGGGCTCAGATACGCAGTATTTT
TRBV2	TRBJ2-5	many	NA	CARGRDKETQYF	TGTGCCAGGGGACGGGACAAAGAGACCCAGTACTTC
TRBV25-1	TRBJ1-2	few	NA	CASSVQAGGYTF	TGTGCCAGCAGTGTCCAGGCGGGGGGCTACACCTTC
TRBV12-3/TRBV12-4	TRBJ1-2	NA	NA	CASTNRLKRYGYTF	TGTGCCAGCACCAACCGACTAAAGAGGTATGGCTACACCTTC
TRBV25-1	TRBJ1-1	NA	NA	CASITRDEAFF	TGTGCCAGCATTACCCGGGATGAAGCTTTCTTT
TRBV5-5	TRBJ2-5	few	NA	CASSLAGGASETQYF	TGTGCCAGCAGCTTGGCCGGGGGAGCGTCGGAGACCCAGTACTTC
TRBV27	TRBJ2-7	NA	NA	CASSLNGGHYEQYF	TGTGCCAGCAGTTTGAACGGGGGGCACTACGAGCAGTACTTC
TRBV6-6	TRBJ1-2	NA	NA	CASSYDSLNYGYTF	TGTGCCAGCAGTTACGATAGTCTAAACTATGGCTACACCTTC
TRBV7-7	TRBJ2-1	many	TRBD2	CASSLAGGQNEQFF	TGTGCTAGCAGCTTGGCGGGGGGGCAAAATGAGCAGTTCTTC
TRBV2	TRBJ2-5	many	NA	CASLVETQYF	TGTGCCAGCCTAGTAGAGACCCAGTACTTC
TRBV11-2	TRBJ1-1	NA	NA	CASSLSGEVAEAFF	TGTGCCAGCAGCCTAAGCGGGGAGGTGGCTGAAGCTTTCTTT
TRBV7-9	TRBJ2-6	NA	NA	CASSFLGGARNLSGANVLTF	TGTGCCAGCAGCTTTTTGGGTGGAGCCCGTAACCTCTCTGGGGCCAACGTCCTGACTTTC
TRBV11-2	TRBJ1-2	NA	TRBD1	CASSSLDRGRAYGYTF	TGTGCCAGCAGCTCGCTCGACAGGGGGCGAGCCTATGGCTACACCTTC
TRBV29-1	TRBJ2-3	NA	NA	CSVRSGSDTQYF	TGCAGCGTTAGGTCCGGTTCAGATACGCAGTATTTT
TRBV20-1	TRBJ1-2	few	NA	CSARDAQGAIYGYTF	TGCAGTGCTAGAGACGCCCAGGGCGCCATCTATGGCTACACCTTC